These T cell receptor beta chains were read from a single sample in a study of T-cell memory formation after mild COVID-19. TCRdb recomputed calls from the 5' RACE reads with MiXCR, one row per CDR3 protein. The sample has about 58,000 distinct CDR3 sequences; 28% are singletons. The specimen sequenced was PBMCs or a T cell subset sorted from them (not recorded which). The receptors come from a man aged 18 to 30 who had mild COVID-19 (a few samples of this study predate the infection). Cell type and time point are not known. Each CDR3 is given with its conserved first and last residue.

J,V,CDR3
TRBJ2-5,TRBV5-1,CASSFMGEGETQYF
TRBJ2-2,TRBV7-9,CASSSGQNTGELFF
TRBJ2-7,TRBV5-6,CASSSGDEQYF
TRBJ2-2,TRBV7-9,CASSLVTDTGELFF
TRBJ1-1,TRBV30,CAWSVLSTEAFF
TRBJ1-2,TRBV7-9,CASSFTGTAVVYGYTF
TRBJ2-3,TRBV4-3,CASSQDWGGGFLTDTQYF
TRBJ2-3,TRBV7-9,CASSPALGKVDTQYF
TRBJ2-3,TRBV24-1,CATSDYGADTQYF
TRBJ2-2,TRBV5-1,CASSPTSVYTGELFF
TRBJ1-1,TRBV7-9,CASSSRGADPMNTEAFF
TRBJ2-6,TRBV12-3/TRBV12-4,CASSLGIGAGANVLTF
TRBJ2-7,TRBV12-3/TRBV12-4,CASSPGLAGLSYEQYF
TRBJ2-2,TRBV4-2,CASSPGGGVTGELFF
TRBJ2-7,TRBV2,CASSEAYSGGYEQYF
TRBJ2-3,TRBV28,CASSSGGGTEYF